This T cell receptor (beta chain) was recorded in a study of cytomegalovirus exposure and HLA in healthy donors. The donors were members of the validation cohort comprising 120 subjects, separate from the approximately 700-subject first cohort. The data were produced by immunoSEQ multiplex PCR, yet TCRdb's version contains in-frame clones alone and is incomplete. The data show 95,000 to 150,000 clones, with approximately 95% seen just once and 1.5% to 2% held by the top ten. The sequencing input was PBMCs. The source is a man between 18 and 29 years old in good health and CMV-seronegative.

CDR3 residues: CASSSGLADDTDTQYF. The DNA for the CDR3 is TGTGCCAGCAGTTCAGGACTAGCGGACGACACAGATACGCAGTATTTT. The chain has TRBV27 and TRBJ2-3; 10 bases fit TRBD2. Per the germline V gene, CDR1 is MNHEY and CDR2 is SMNVEV (reference sequence). This CDR3 is 16 amino acids long. V shed 4 bases, J shed 2 bases, and the junction held 6 bases outside the gene matches.